These 29 T cell receptor beta chains originate from one sample sequenced in a study of Ad26.COV2.S vaccination and SARS-CoV-2 variants. Using immunoSEQ multiplex PCR, the repertoire was profiled, and TCRdb retains in-frame clones only, with some absent. The data hold a few hundred thousand clones, with 90% observed a single time. Treatment defined: around 19 received Ad26.COV2.S at low or high dose, single or two shots; five or six received placebo; per-sample allocation not given. Repertoires come from day 63 after the first vaccine or placebo injection. Specimen: peripheral blood, collected in a trial of Ad26.COV2.S vaccine versus placebo. These receptor sequences come from a person aged 18-60 years who received the Ad26.COV2.S COVID-19 vaccine or a placebo.

V gene TRBV5-4 combines with J gene TRBJ2-2; TRBD2 aligns across 10 bases. Germline values: CDR1 SGHNT, CDR2 YYREEE (reference sequence). Trimming took 3 bases from V and 5 from J; bases not matched to a gene: 4. The CDR3 has 15 residues. For the CDR3, the DNA is TGTGCCAGCAGCTCAGGACTAGCGGAAACCGGGGAGCTGTTTTTT. Translation: CASSSGLAETGELFF.

The chain is built from TRBV5-6 and TRBJ2-2; D is possibly TRBD1 or TRBD2 (5 bases each). The CDR3 sequence is 13 residues long. V was shortened by 7 bases and J by 7 bases, with 14 bases between the two germline ends. Germline V gives CDR1 SGHDT, CDR2 YYEEEE. Here the CDR3 reads CASGLAGGGELFF. The CDR3 nucleotides read TGTGCCAGCGGACTGGCTGGGGGCGGGGAGCTGTTTTTT.

The V gene is TRBV6-1, the J gene TRBJ2-7; a weak D match, TRBD1 (6 bases). The V gene's germline CDR1 is MNHNS and CDR2 SASEGT. The CDR3 runs to 15 residues. The V end lost 1 base, the J end lost 5 bases, and 15 bases lay between the germline ends. The CDR3 here is CASSEVFGRGHEQYF. CDR3 sequence (DNA): TGTGCCAGCAGTGAAGTTTTTGGCAGGGGCCACGAGCAGTACTTC.

The rearrangement joins TRBV5-4 to TRBJ2-3, with 7 bases identical to TRBD2. After removal of 4 bases from V and 4 bases from J, the junction contained 9 bases not matched to a gene. The CDR3 contains 15 residues. The V gene's germline CDR1 is SGHNT and CDR2 YYREEE (reference sequence). CDR3 coding DNA: TGTGCCAGCAGCCCCGGACTAGAAAGGGCAGATACGCAGTATTTT. The encoded protein is CASSPGLERADTQYF.

The chain recombines TRBV27 with TRBJ1-2, with TRBD1 identical over 7 bases. The length of the CDR3 is 14 residues. V was pared by 4 bases and J by 8 bases, with 10 bases of the junction left unmatched. Germline V gene data show CDR1 as MNHEY and CDR2 as SMNVEV (reference sequence). The CDR3 protein is CASSSRQGSFGYTF. In DNA form, the CDR3 reads TGTGCCAGCAGTTCCAGACAGGGTTCGTTCGGCTACACCTTC.

As to this clone: One end of the junction is discordant with germline, which a read error may explain. The chain employs TRBV4-3 and TRBJ2-5, with a possible D match to TRBD1 (5 bases). In germline, CDR1 is LGHNA, CDR2 YSLEER. The CDR3 consists of 14 residues. CDR3 in DNA: TGCACCAGCAGCCAAAGGTCAGGGAAAGAGACCCAGTACTTC. It specifies CTSSQRSGKETQYF.

The gene calls are TRBV18 and TRBJ2-3; D is unresolved. Germline loops: CDR1 KGHSH, CDR2 LQKENI. This CDR3 comprises 14 residues. The ends were cut back, 3 bases at V and 2 bases at J, with 9 bases in the middle. The CDR3 DNA is TGTGCCAGCTCACCTACAATAAACACAGATACGCAGTATTTT. Residues: CASSPTINTDTQYF. Supplemented by reference TRBV18 and TRBJ2-3, the full variable domain reads NAGVMQNPRHLVRRRGQEARLRCSPMKGHSHVYWYRQLPEEGLKFMVYLQKENIIDESGMPKERFSAEFPKEGPSILRIQQVVRGDSAAYFCASSPTINTDTQYFGPGTRLTVL.

J is TRBJ1-1 and V is TRBV9, with TRBD1 identical over 9 bases. The CDR3 loop spans 18 amino acids. The germline V gene has CDR1 SGDLS and CDR2 YYNGEE. The trim removed 0 bases at V and 0 bases at J, leaving 9 bases unmatched. The CDR3 is CASSVDVATGGVNTEAFF. Here the CDR3 DNA reads TGTGCCAGCAGCGTAGATGTCGCGACAGGGGGAGTGAACACTGAAGCTTTCTTT.

The J gene is TRBJ2-5, the V gene TRBV7-2; 8 nucleotides align to TRBD2. The V gene end was trimmed by 5 bases and the J gene end by 5 bases; junction bases not matched to a gene: 10. CDR1 SGHTA and CDR2 FQGNSA come from the germline V gene. This CDR3 has 15 amino acids. CDR3 sequence (DNA): TGTGCCAGCAGCGGAGCTCAGCGGGAGCGGGAGACCCAGTACTTC. The encoded protein is CASSGAQRERETQYF.

The chain employs TRBV3-1 (or the pseudogene TRBV3-2) and TRBJ2-6; no clear D gene. CDR1 and CDR2 from the germline V gene are LGHDT and YNNKEL (reference sequence). This CDR3 is built from 16 residues. V dropped 3 bases and J dropped 0 bases, with 9 bases sitting between them. Here the CDR3 DNA reads TGTGCCAGCAGCCATAGTCGGTCCTCTGGGGCCAACGTCCTGACTTTC. This sequence encodes CASSHSRSSGANVLTF.

This chain connects TRBV5-1 to TRBJ2-3, with 8 nucleotides matching TRBD1. The CDR3 sequence is 20 residues long. Germline lookup yields CDR1 SGHRS and CDR2 YFSETQ. V was clipped by 4 bases and J by 1 base; unmatched bases: 20. CDR3 in DNA: TGCGCCAGCAGCCCCCTCGGACAGGGCCCTAGGCGGGAACGCACAGATACGCAGTATTTT. Translated: CASSPLGQGPRRERTDTQYF.

This CDR3 reads CSVGVGRADTQYF. The CDR3 nucleotides are TGCAGCGTTGGTGTCGGGAGGGCCGATACGCAGTATTTT. This chain uses TRBV29-1 with TRBJ2-3; 8 bases map to TRBD2. The length of the CDR3 is 13 residues. The germline CDR1 and CDR2 sequences are SQVTM and ANQGSEA. V dropped 4 bases and J dropped 6; count of bases not matched to a gene: 6.

The genes are TRBV6-6 and TRBJ1-2, with a weak D call TRBD1 (5 bases). The CDR3 has 14 residues. Deletions cut 2 bases from V and 6 bases from J, with 13 bases between. The germline CDR1 and CDR2 sequences are MNHNY and SVGAGI (reference sequence). The DNA of the CDR3 is TGTGCCAGCAGTTACCGGCAGGGTTGGGATGGCTACACCTTC. It specifies CASSYRQGWDGYTF.

The rearrangement uses TRBV29-1 and TRBJ2-1; 8 positions match TRBD2. The ends lost 2 bases at V and 9 bases at J; junction bases unmatched: 9. The CDR3 spans 14 residues. Germline assignment: CDR1 SQVTM and CDR2 ANQGSEA. The CDR3 DNA follows: TGCAGCGTTGAAAAAAGCGGGAGATTTGGTGAGCAGTTCTTC. It codes for CSVEKSGRFGEQFF.

About this clone: Other DNA sequences in this sample translate to the same CDR3. The chain employs TRBV5-6 and TRBJ2-7, with 7 bases fitting TRBD1. CDR1 and CDR2 from the germline V gene are SGHDT and YYEEEE. With 3 bases clipped from V and 4 bases from J, the junction kept 1 base outside the gene matches. The CDR3 has 12 amino acids. This CDR3 reads CASSSRGYEQYF. The DNA of the CDR3 is TGTGCCAGCAGCTCCAGGGGGTACGAGCAGTACTTC.

This sequence joins TRBV9 and TRBJ2-3; 8 bases match TRBD2. The V gene's germline CDR1 is SGDLS and CDR2 YYNGEE. The CDR3 totals 17 residues. The junction had 8 bases not matched to a gene; V was cut back by 0 bases and J by 2 bases. CDR3: CASSVEDGGGPTDTQYF. In nucleotides, the CDR3 is TGTGCCAGCAGCGTAGAGGATGGCGGGGGGCCCACAGATACGCAGTATTTT.

The genes are TRBV20-1 and TRBJ2-3, with 7 nucleotides matching TRBD2. Germline values: CDR1 DFQATT, CDR2 SNEGSKA (reference sequence). The CDR3 has 16 amino acids. Trimming took 3 bases from V and 5 from J; bases not matched to a gene: 14. The CDR3 reads CSASEVASGGRDTQYF. CDR3 in DNA: TGCAGTGCTAGTGAGGTGGCTAGCGGAGGCAGAGATACGCAGTATTTT.

The genes are TRBV15 and TRBJ1-2; a possible D gene is TRBD1 (5 bases). Germline CDR1 is LNHNV and CDR2 is YYDKDF (reference sequence). There are 15 residues in the CDR3. The ends were cut back, 6 bases at V and 3 bases at J, with 17 bases in the middle. DNA of the CDR3: TGTGCCACCAGACAGGCCCTCTCCCGGGACTATGGCTACACCTTC. Translating gives CATRQALSRDYGYTF.

The chain joins TRBV7-3 to TRBJ2-7; the match to TRBD2 covers 9 bases. The length of the CDR3 is 14 residues. V was clipped by 2 bases and J by 3 bases; unmatched bases: 2. From germline, CDR1 is SGHTA and CDR2 FQGTGA. CDR3 DNA sequence: TGTGCCAGCAGCTTATCTAGCGGGAACTACGAGCAGTACTTC. Its protein product is CASSLSSGNYEQYF.

This rearrangement joins TRBV27 to TRBJ2-7; weak D call: TRBD1 (5 bases). The CDR3 covers 15 residues. Germline V gene sequence: CDR1 MNHEY, CDR2 SMNVEV (reference sequence). The V gene lost 3 bases and the J gene lost 1 base, with 13 bases spanning the gap. CDR3 nucleotide sequence: TGTGCCAGCAGTTTGACCGACAGTGGGTCCTACGAGCAGTACTTC. This gives the protein CASSLTDSGSYEQYF.

The V gene is TRBV5-8, the J gene TRBJ1-2, with 7 bases identical to TRBD1. Per the germline V gene, CDR1 is SGHTS and CDR2 is YDEGEE. This CDR3 has 13 residues. The ends lost 4 bases at V and 4 bases at J; junction bases unmatched: 4. The chain's CDR3 is CASSPQGIYGYTF. The CDR3 nucleotides are TGTGCCAGCAGCCCACAGGGGATCTATGGCTACACCTTC.

The chain carries TRBV11-3 and TRBJ2-5; the match to TRBD1 covers 8 bases. The length of the CDR3 is 15 residues. After removal of 4 bases from V and 5 bases from J, the junction contained 9 bases not matched to a gene. Per germline, CDR1 SGHNT and CDR2 YENEEA. CDR3 sequence: CASSSGQGFSETQYF. The CDR3 DNA follows: TGTGCCAGCAGCTCTGGACAGGGTTTTTCGGAGACCCAGTACTTC.

This sequence joins TRBV7-6 and TRBJ2-5, with no clear D. CDR1 and CDR2 (germline): SGHVS, FNYEAQ. Trimming shortened V by 5 bases and J by 2 bases, and 15 bases separated the two germline ends. This CDR3 comprises 15 residues. The DNA of the CDR3 is TGTGCCAGCAGCCTGGGGTCTATTCGGCAAGAGACCCAGTACTTC. It codes for CASSLGSIRQETQYF.

The CDR3 DNA reads TGTGCCAGCACCTTAGGAGGGAATCCTAACAATGAGCAGTTCTTC. Translation gives CASTLGGNPNNEQFF. The chain has TRBV9 and TRBJ2-1; D is possibly TRBD2 (6 bases). The V end lost 6 bases, the J end lost 5 bases, and 18 bases lay between the germline ends. The germline CDR1 and CDR2 sequences are SGDLS and YYNGEE. The CDR3 runs 15 residues.

This clone was seen a handful of times. The V gene is TRBV13, the J gene TRBJ2-7; D perhaps matches TRBD2 (6 bases). Germline CDR1 PRHDT, CDR2 FYEKMQ (reference sequence). The CDR3 extends over 15 amino acids. The germline V and J ends were trimmed by 0 bases and 6 bases, with 15 bases remaining between them. CDR3: CASSLGMGGTGEQYF. In nucleotides, the CDR3 is TGTGCCAGCAGCTTAGGGATGGGCGGGACTGGCGAGCAGTACTTC.

About this clone: A read error may account for a junction end that differs from germline. The genes are TRBV3-1 (or the pseudogene TRBV3-2) and TRBJ1-3; TRBD1 might be the D (5 bases). CDR3 length: 17 amino acids. Per the germline V gene, CDR1 is LGHDT and CDR2 is YNNKEL (reference sequence). The CDR3 nucleotides are TGTGCCAGCAGCCCCCAACGGGGGTCATTCTCTGGAAACATCATATATTTT. Amino acids: CASSPQRGSFSGNIIYF.

The chain combines TRBV27 with TRBJ2-5; 10 nucleotides agree with TRBD2. Per the germline V gene, CDR1 is MNHEY and CDR2 is SMNVEV (reference sequence). This CDR3 is 14 amino acids long. V was pared by 4 bases and J by 2 bases, with 1 base of the junction left unmatched. Written as DNA, the CDR3 is TGTGCCAGCAGTTGGACTAGCGGTCAAGAGACCCAGTACTTC. Translated, it gives CASSWTSGQETQYF.

The chain combines TRBV11-2 with TRBJ2-7; 9 bases are shared with TRBD1. V shed 4 bases, J shed 2 bases, and the junction held 6 bases outside the gene matches. From germline, CDR1 is SGHAT and CDR2 FQNNGV. The CDR3 has 15 amino acids. The chain's CDR3 is CASSSRDRATYEQYF. The CDR3 DNA reads as TGTGCCAGCAGCTCCCGGGACAGGGCTACCTACGAGCAGTACTTC.

V usage is TRBV7-6 and J usage is TRBJ2-3; unclear D gene. Trimming left V 2 bases short and J 0 bases short, with 9 bases between. The CDR3 loop spans 15 amino acids. Germline V gene data show CDR1 as SGHVS and CDR2 as FNYEAQ. The CDR3 reads CASSLSPSSTDTQYF. For the CDR3, the DNA is TGTGCCAGCAGCTTAAGCCCGAGTAGCACAGATACGCAGTATTTT.